This TCR beta chain appears in the sequencing data of a study of shared clonotypes between healthy human individuals. The ends were cut back, 5 bases at V and 4 bases at J, with 17 bases in the middle. The germline V gene encodes CDR1 LNHDA and CDR2 SQIVND (reference sequence). The CDR3 loop spans 15 amino acids. It was CD45RO-negative cells, positively selected for CCR7, that made up naive CD8 cells, with terminally differentiated effector memory CD45RA+ cells excluded. Only in-frame clones appear in the TCRdb table, and some are missing; sequencing was by immunoSEQ multiplex PCR. Among millions of clones listed, approximately 94% were seen once. Remarks on this clone: Antigen unknown.

Study results and caveats: Rarefaction analysis demonstrated incomplete sorted-subset sequencing notwithstanding large depth.

This TCR was recovered from a man aged 18-30 years in good health. The sample taken for sequencing was naive CD8+ T cells sorted from blood. The V gene is TRBV19, the J gene TRBJ2-5; D might be TRBD1 (5 bases). CDR3 residues: CASSSLPTAAETQYF. The CDR3 DNA reads TGTGCCAGTAGTTCCCTTCCGACAGCCGCAGAGACCCAGTACTTC.